Sequencing of this T cell receptor (beta chain) was carried out in a study of blood T cell repertoires in COVID-19. Study context: Recovered status applied to Cohort 3 donors who had two consecutive negative PCRs. It also applied to those with clearance or with symptom resolution. Sources were T cells, B-cell-depleted T cells, or PBMCs; the material itself was cDNA or gDNA. Collection of acute and convalescent COVID-19 samples took place in the United States, Italy and Spain.

Individuals aged 18 to 89 years were recruited from some 26 US areas. Data came from immunoSEQ multiplex PCR; TCRdb stores just in-frame clones and leaves some out. This table has hundreds of thousands of clones, around 87% appearing once. The J segment lost 8 bases and the V segment lost 4 bases, leaving 8 bases of the junction unmatched. The V gene's germline CDR1 is SGHTA and CDR2 FQGNSA. This CDR3 contains 14 residues. Material: PBMCs or T cells enriched from blood (not recorded which). The genes are TRBV7-2 and TRBJ1-5, with 7 bases that match TRBD1. The sequence came from a man aged 40-49 years in a cohort exposed to, infected with or recovered from COVID-19 (not recorded which). CDR3 amino acids: CASSSGTEVEPQHF. In DNA, the CDR3 is TGTGCCAGCAGCTCCGGGACAGAGGTTGAGCCCCAGCATTTT.